This T cell receptor (beta chain) was identified in a study of OX40 agonist ivuxolimab in advanced cancers. Background on the study: At doses from 0.01 to 10 mg/kg, patients were given intravenous ivuxolimab every 2 weeks. A mean age of roughly 60 years, range about 20 to 85, was recorded, and approximately 85% were male. Study-wide results and caveats: Clonal expansion was among the lowest in partial responders at 0.1-3.0 mg/kg, especially CD8+.

In this sample, this clone turned up once. What it recognizes is unknown. The CDR3 is 14 amino acids. The germline V gene has CDR1 SGHVS and CDR2 FNYEAQ. V shed 5 bases and J shed 2 bases, with 12 bases lying between them. At cycle 4 day 1, cycle 7 day 1, and baseline, blood was sampled. TCRdb's copy holds only in-frame clones and misses some; the assay was immunoSEQ multiplex PCR. This sample has about 70,000 clones; approximately 82% occur once, and the top ten carry 6% to 8%. V and J are TRBV7-6 and TRBJ2-5; D may be TRBD1 (6 bases). This clonotype was obtained from an adult with an advanced solid tumor such as melanoma, head and neck, liver or kidney cancer. This sample comprised CD4+ or CD8+ T cells sorted from blood, obtained in a trial of the OX40 agonist ivuxolimab. The CDR3 DNA sequence: TGTGCCAGCAGCCCAGACAGGACTCAAGAGACCCAGTACTTC. It is translated as CASSPDRTQETQYF. Variable domain in full (rest from reference TRBV7-6 and TRBJ2-5): GAGVSQSPRYKVTKRGQDVALRCDPISGHVSLYWYRQALGQGPEFLTYFNYEAQQDKSGLPNDRFSAERPEGSISTLTIQRTEQRDSAMYRCASSPDRTQETQYFGPGTRLLVL.